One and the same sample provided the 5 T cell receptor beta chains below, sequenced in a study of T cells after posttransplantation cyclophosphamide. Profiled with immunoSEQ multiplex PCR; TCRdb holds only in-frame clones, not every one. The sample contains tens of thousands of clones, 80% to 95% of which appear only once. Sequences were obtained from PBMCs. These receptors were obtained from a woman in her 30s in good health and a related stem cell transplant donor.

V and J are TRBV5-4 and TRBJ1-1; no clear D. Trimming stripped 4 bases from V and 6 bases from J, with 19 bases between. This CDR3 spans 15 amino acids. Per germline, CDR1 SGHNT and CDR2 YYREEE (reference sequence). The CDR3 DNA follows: TGTGCCAGCAGCCGCTCTCGGGGAGTCGGCGCTGAAGCTTTCTTT. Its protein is CASSRSRGVGAEAFF.

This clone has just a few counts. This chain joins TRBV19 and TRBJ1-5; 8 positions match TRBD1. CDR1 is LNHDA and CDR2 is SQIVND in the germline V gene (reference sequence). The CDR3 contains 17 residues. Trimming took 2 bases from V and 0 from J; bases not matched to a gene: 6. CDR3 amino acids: CASSISDRGYSNQPQHF. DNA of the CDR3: TGTGCCAGTAGTATAAGCGACAGGGGATATAGCAATCAGCCCCAGCATTTT. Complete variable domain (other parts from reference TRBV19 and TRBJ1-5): DGGITQSPKYLFRKEGQNVTLSCEQNLNHDAMYWYRQDPGQGLRLIYYSQIVNDFQKGDIAEGYSVSREKKESFPLTVTSAQKNPTAFYLCASSISDRGYSNQPQHFGDGTRLSIL.

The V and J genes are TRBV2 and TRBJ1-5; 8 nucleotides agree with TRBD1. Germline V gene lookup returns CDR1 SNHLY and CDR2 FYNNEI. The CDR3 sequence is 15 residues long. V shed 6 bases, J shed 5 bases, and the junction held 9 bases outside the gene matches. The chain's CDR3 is CASRPLGQGYQPQHF. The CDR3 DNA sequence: TGTGCCAGCAGACCCCTCGGACAGGGATATCAGCCCCAGCATTTT.

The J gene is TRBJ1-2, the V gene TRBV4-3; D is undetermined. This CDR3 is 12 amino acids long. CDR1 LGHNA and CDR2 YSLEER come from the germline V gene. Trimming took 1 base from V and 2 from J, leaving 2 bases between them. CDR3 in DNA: TGCGCCAGCAGCCAAGGGAACTATGGCTACACCTTC. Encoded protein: CASSQGNYGYTF.

CDR3 loop: CASSRTGNQPQHF. CDR3 nucleotide sequence: TGTGCCAGCAGTCGGACAGGGAATCAGCCCCAGCATTTT. The chain carries TRBV7-9 and TRBJ1-5; 8 nucleotides align to TRBD1. Trimming at V came to 6 bases and at J to 4 bases, leaving 2 bases not matched to a gene. The CDR3 runs 13 residues. Germline V gives CDR1 SEHNR, CDR2 FQNEAQ (reference sequence).